These 32 T cell receptor beta chains were all obtained from the same sample, sequenced in a study of vaccination and CD4 T cells after COVID-19. Their antigens remain unidentified. Sequenced with the Oncomine TCR Beta short-read assay was DNA taken from cultured CD4+ T cells. MiXCR, applied by TCRdb to the PCR reads, yields one record per CDR3 protein. The sample has fewer than 30,000 distinct CDR3 sequences; roughly 46% are singletons. As to time point: late sampling 161 to 241 days after vaccination in a few convalescent patients. Sample treatment: roughly 10-day PBMC culture with coronavirus spike peptide pools or control peptides (ViraFEST assay). The specimen was CD4+ T cells from blood, cultured in vitro, collected about 7 months after SARS-CoV-2 vaccination. These receptors originate from a human donor who had recovered from COVID-19.

There are a few counts of this clonotype. The rearrangement joins TRBV20-1 to TRBJ1-1; 9 bases fit TRBD1. The CDR3 sequence is 14 residues long. V lost 5 bases and J lost 1; bases outside the gene matches: 5. Germline V gives CDR1 DFQATT, CDR2 SNEGSKA (reference sequence). The CDR3 DNA reads as TGCAGTGCTGCACAGGGGGCACAGAACACTGAAGCTTTCTTT. Translated: CSAAQGAQNTEAFF.

The chain couples TRBV7-9 to TRBJ2-2; D gene unclear. Germline loops: CDR1 SEHNR, CDR2 FQNEAQ (reference sequence). The CDR3 runs 17 residues. V was trimmed by 0 bases and J by 0 bases, leaving 11 bases between them. The CDR3 here is CASSLAPFGTNTGELFF. CDR3 nucleotides: TGTGCCAGCAGCTTAGCCCCTTTCGGAACGAACACCGGGGAGCTGTTTTTT.

The chain employs TRBV4-1 and TRBJ1-2; D is unresolved. Germline V gives CDR1 MGHRA, CDR2 YSYEKL. Trimming shortened V by 2 bases and J by 3 bases, and 19 bases separated the two germline ends. The CDR3 has 17 residues. This chain's CDR3 is CASSQSRTAQGHYGYTF. The CDR3 DNA reads as TGCGCCAGCAGCCAATCTAGAACGGCGCAAGGGCACTATGGCTACACCTTC.

The chain employs TRBV24-1 and TRBJ2-3, with TRBD2 identical over 9 bases. From germline, CDR1 is KGHDR and CDR2 SFDVKD. The CDR3 is 18 residues long. J lost 2 bases, V lost 1 base, and 9 bases had no gene match. CDR3 loop: CATSDFHTSGQPTDTQYF. The CDR3 DNA follows: TGTGCCACCAGTGATTTCCATACTAGCGGGCAGCCCACAGATACGCAGTATTTT.

The table lists this clonotype with a few counts. V is TRBV28 and J is TRBJ1-2, with 8 bases that match TRBD1. Germline values: CDR1 MDHEN, CDR2 SYDVKM. The V segment lost 3 bases and the J segment 3 bases; nucleotides outside the gene matches: 3. This CDR3 comprises 14 residues. The CDR3, as DNA: TGTGCCAGCAGTTTGATGACAGGGGACTATGGCTACACCTTC. This gives the protein CASSLMTGDYGYTF.

The chain couples TRBV5-4 to TRBJ2-1; tentatively, D is TRBD2 (5 bases). Trimming stripped 2 bases from V and 9 bases from J, with 12 bases between. This CDR3 is built from 13 residues. Germline V CDR1 and CDR2: SGHNT, YYREEE (reference sequence). The CDR3 sequence: CASSLMDFGEQFF. For the CDR3, the DNA is TGTGCCAGCAGCTTAATGGACTTTGGTGAGCAGTTCTTC.

This chain joins TRBV7-2 and TRBJ1-2; 8 positions match TRBD1. CDR3 size: 14 residues. CDR1 and CDR2 from the germline V gene are SGHTA and FQGNSA. The J segment lost 3 bases and the V segment lost 5 bases, leaving 5 bases of the junction unmatched. CDR3 DNA sequence: TGTGCCAGCAGCCCGCAACAGGGGGACTATGGCTACACCTTC. Its translation: CASSPQQGDYGYTF.

This clonotype has more than one count but fewer than ten. This CDR3 is CASAESRYGYTF. In nucleotides, the CDR3 is TGTGCCAGCGCCGAAAGCCGCTATGGCTACACCTTC. V usage is TRBV28 and J usage is TRBJ1-2; D not certain. Deletions cut 8 bases from V and 4 bases from J, with 11 bases between. Germline CDR1 reads MDHEN; CDR2 reads SYDVKM. CDR3 length: 12 amino acids.

This clonotype was detected only a few times. This chain links TRBV20-1 with TRBJ2-7; TRBD2 matches at 11 bases. The CDR3 is 14 amino acids. Trimming removed 4 bases from V and 3 bases from J; junction bases left unmatched: 5. In germline, CDR1 is DFQATT, CDR2 SNEGSKA (reference sequence). The CDR3 nucleotides are TGCAGTGCTACACTAGCGGGAGATAGCTACGAGCAGTACTTC. Its translation: CSATLAGDSYEQYF.

This clonotype was observed a handful of times. This sequence joins TRBV7-2 and TRBJ2-1; D is unresolved. The CDR3 contains 15 residues. Germline values: CDR1 SGHTA, CDR2 FQGNSA. V shed 5 bases and J shed 0 bases, with 11 bases lying between them. The CDR3 is CASSHSKSSYNEQFF. Here the CDR3 DNA reads TGTGCCAGCAGCCATAGCAAGAGCTCCTACAATGAGCAGTTCTTC.

The genes are TRBV20-1 and TRBJ2-3; D gene ambiguous. This CDR3 comprises 15 residues. V gave up 6 bases and J gave up 2 bases, with 18 bases separating them. From germline, CDR1 is DFQATT and CDR2 SNEGSKA (reference sequence). CDR3 region: CSAQRPLGTTDTQYF. For the CDR3, the DNA is TGCAGTGCGCAGAGACCCCTAGGAACCACAGATACGCAGTATTTT.

The sample holds a few counts of this clonotype. This chain joins TRBV27 and TRBJ2-1; 9 bases are a match to TRBD2. Germline V gene data show CDR1 as MNHEY and CDR2 as SMNVEV (reference sequence). CDR3 size: 15 residues. V gave up 6 bases and J gave up 3 bases; unmatched junction bases: 6. This chain's CDR3 is CASRHPTSGYNEQFF. DNA of the CDR3: TGTGCCAGCAGGCACCCGACTAGCGGCTACAATGAGCAGTTCTTC.

CDR3 bases: TGCAGTGCTAGAGGGCCAACTAGCGGGAGGACAGATACGCAGTATTTT. Translating gives CSARGPTSGRTDTQYF. The rearrangement links TRBV20-1 to TRBJ2-3, with 12 bases matching TRBD2. Germline V lookup: CDR1 DFQATT, CDR2 SNEGSKA (reference sequence). Trimming removed 1 base from V and 3 bases from J; junction bases left unmatched: 5. The CDR3 is 16 residues long.

In its sample, this clonotype was seen a few times. The V call is TRBV20-1, the J call TRBJ2-3; TRBD1 might be the D (5 bases). V lost 3 bases, J lost 2 bases, and 12 bases lay in between. The CDR3 is made up of 14 amino acids. Germline values: CDR1 DFQATT, CDR2 SNEGSKA (reference sequence). The DNA for the CDR3 is TGCAGTGCTAGGGACATATCTACCACAGATACGCAGTATTTT. Its translation is CSARDISTTDTQYF.

Sample share makes this clonotype medium-sized. The chain joins TRBV6-4 to TRBJ2-3, with 8 bases lining up with TRBD2. Germline CDR1 is MRHNA and CDR2 is SNTAGT. The ends lost 3 bases at V and 6 bases at J; junction bases unmatched: 8. This CDR3 is 15 amino acids long. DNA for the CDR3: TGTGCCAGCAGTGAGGGGCGGGAGGTGACGGATACGCAGTATTTT. Translated, it gives CASSEGREVTDTQYF.

This clonotype was observed a handful of times. The chain combines TRBV6-1 with TRBJ2-7; TRBD1 aligns across 8 bases. The V and J ends lost 7 bases and 5 bases, in that order; junction bases with no gene match: 10. The germline gives CDR1 MNHNS, CDR2 SASEGT. The CDR3 has 14 amino acids. DNA of the CDR3: TGTGCCAGCAAATTTGGACAGGGTAGCGACGAGCAGTACTTC. Protein sequence: CASKFGQGSDEQYF.

Details on this clonotype: An end of the junction differs from the germline gene, which may be a read error. V is TRBV12-3 or TRBV12-4 and J is TRBJ1-5; no reliable D call. This CDR3 contains 13 residues. CDR3 sequence: CASSLAYNQPQHF. As DNA, the CDR3 is TGTGCCAGCAGTCTAGCATACAATCAGCCCCAGCATTTT.

The chain carries TRBV7-2 and TRBJ2-7, with 7 bases aligning to TRBD2. Germline CDR1 is SGHTA and CDR2 is FQGNSA. V shed 5 bases, J shed 9 bases, and the junction held 7 bases outside the gene matches. The CDR3 length is 12 residues. CDR3 in amino acids: CASSPPSGTQYF. DNA of the CDR3: TGTGCCAGCAGCCCCCCTAGCGGCACGCAGTACTTC.

The gene calls are TRBV6-1 and TRBJ2-5; D possibly corresponds to TRBD1 (6 bases). Germline assignment: CDR1 MNHNS and CDR2 SASEGT. Trimming left V 4 bases short and J 3 bases short, with 9 bases between. CDR3 length: 13 amino acids. CDR3 loop: CASSVPGEETQYF. DNA of the CDR3: TGTGCCAGCAGTGTCCCAGGGGAAGAGACCCAGTACTTC.

V is TRBV7-8 and J is TRBJ1-6; the D is unclear. V lost 0 bases, J lost 10 bases, and 4 bases lay in between. CDR1 and CDR2 (germline): SGHVS, FQNEAQ. The CDR3 runs to 12 residues. In DNA, the CDR3 is TGTGCCAGCAGCTTAGCGCGATCACCCCTCCACTTT. It codes for CASSLARSPLHF.

The chain couples TRBV19 to TRBJ2-5, with 7 bases aligning to TRBD1. V was clipped by 5 bases and J by 4 bases; unmatched bases: 7. Germline CDR1 and CDR2: LNHDA and SQIVND (reference sequence). The CDR3 covers 14 residues. This CDR3 reads CASSARGRIETQYF. DNA of the CDR3: TGTGCCAGTAGTGCTAGGGGGCGTATAGAGACCCAGTACTTC. The full variable domain, its missing parts supplied by reference TRBV19 and TRBJ2-5, is DGGITQSPKYLFRKEGQNVTLSCEQNLNHDAMYWYRQDPGQGLRLIYYSQIVNDFQKGDIAEGYSVSREKKESFPLTVTSAQKNPTAFYLCASSARGRIETQYFGPGTRLLVL.

J is TRBJ2-7 and V is TRBV7-2; 9 bases are a match to TRBD2. Germline loops: CDR1 SGHTA, CDR2 FQGNSA. Unmatched junction bases numbered 11, after V lost 3 bases and J lost 2 bases. The CDR3 is 17 amino acids. DNA for the CDR3: TGTGCCAGCAGCTTTTTCGTTTCGGCTAGCGGGACCTACGAGCAGTACTTC. This gives the protein CASSFFVSASGTYEQYF.

This clonotype was detected only once. This sequence joins TRBV20-1 and TRBJ2-5; D gene ambiguous. The CDR3 runs to 14 residues. CDR1 is DFQATT and CDR2 is SNEGSKA in the germline V gene (reference sequence). Trimming pared 1 base from V and 5 bases from J, leaving 14 bases between. The CDR3 DNA sequence: TGCAGTGCTAGAGTTGGCCTCCTGAGGGAGACCCAGTACTTC. This gives the protein CSARVGLLRETQYF.

In its sample, this clonotype was seen a few times. CDR3 in DNA: TGTGCCAGCAGCTTCGGCGGGACGGCTCACGCGCAGTATTTT. It specifies CASSFGGTAHAQYF. V is TRBV7-2 and J is TRBJ2-3, with D perhaps matching TRBD2 (6 bases). The CDR3 sequence is 14 residues long. From germline, CDR1 is SGHTA and CDR2 FQGNSA. Trimming removed 3 bases from V and 10 bases from J, with 17 bases in between. Complete variable domain (other parts from reference TRBV7-2 and TRBJ2-3): GAGVSQSPSNKVTEKGKDVELRCDPISGHTALYWYRQSLGQGLEFLIYFQGNSAPDKSGLPSDRFSAERTGGSVSTLTIQRTQQEDSAVYLCASSFGGTAHAQYFGPGTRLTVL.

This chain links TRBV30 with TRBJ1-2; no clear D gene. Germline V gene data show CDR1 as GTSNPN and CDR2 as SVGIG (reference sequence). Trimming pared 4 bases from V and 5 bases from J, leaving 11 bases between. The CDR3 is 12 residues long. CDR3 DNA sequence: TGTGCCTGGAACCCAGTTGGATATGGCTACACCTTC. Translation gives CAWNPVGYGYTF.

This clonotype has a handful of counts. The chain combines TRBV20-1 with TRBJ1-5; possible D gene TRBD1, 5 bases. Germline-derived CDR1 and CDR2 are DFQATT and SNEGSKA (reference sequence). The CDR3 covers 12 residues. V lost 6 bases and J lost 10, with 16 bases in between. This CDR3 is CSARVGGSPQHF. The CDR3 DNA reads TGCAGTGCCAGGGTTGGAGGCTCCCCCCAGCATTTT.

This clonotype turned up a few times. This chain links TRBV20-1 with TRBJ1-5; D might be TRBD1 (5 bases). V dropped 6 bases and J dropped 6 bases, with 21 bases sitting between them. There are 15 residues in the CDR3. Germline CDR1 DFQATT, CDR2 SNEGSKA (reference sequence). The DNA for the CDR3 is TGCAGTGCCAAACCAGAGGGAGGGGCAGGTCAGCCCCAGCATTTT. It is translated as CSAKPEGGAGQPQHF.

This clonotype was counted a few times. As DNA, the CDR3 is TGTGCCAGCAGCCCATTTTTACAAGAGACCCAGTACTTC. Translation gives CASSPFLQETQYF. The gene calls are TRBV7-2 and TRBJ2-5; D is undetermined. CDR1 and CDR2 (germline): SGHTA, FQGNSA. V was shortened by 5 bases and J by 2 bases, with 9 bases between the two germline ends. The CDR3 is 13 residues long.

V gene TRBV20-1 combines with J gene TRBJ2-1, with unresolved D. Trimming stripped 3 bases from V and 8 bases from J, with 11 bases between. Germline loops: CDR1 DFQATT, CDR2 SNEGSKA (reference sequence). The CDR3 has 12 residues. The CDR3 DNA reads as TGCAGTGCTAGTTCGGTTGTAGATGAGCAGTTCTTC. This codes for CSASSVVDEQFF.

The chain has TRBV29-1 and TRBJ1-2; D uncertain. The germline CDR1 and CDR2 sequences are SQVTM and ANQGSEA. Trimming pared 7 bases from V and 2 bases from J, leaving 14 bases between. This CDR3 has 13 residues. Here the CDR3 DNA reads TGCAGCGCACCCGACTCGGACAACTATGGCTACACCTTC. As protein: CSAPDSDNYGYTF.

This clonotype is a singleton in its sample. At one end, the junction sequence differs from germline, possibly due to a read error. The J gene is TRBJ2-2, the V gene TRBV20-1; D not certain. CDR3 length equals 12 residues. Germline V CDR1 and CDR2: DFQATT, SNEGSKA (reference sequence). The DNA for the CDR3 is TGTAGTGCTAGTCGCGAGGCCGGGGAGCTGTTTTTT. It yields the protein CSASREAGELFF.

This clonotype was observed a handful of times. The chain combines TRBV20-1 with TRBJ2-1; tentative D call: TRBD1 (5 bases). Germline CDR1 and CDR2: DFQATT and SNEGSKA (reference sequence). The CDR3 runs to 12 residues. This CDR3 is CRPQLGANEQFF. CDR3 in DNA: TGCAGACCCCAGCTTGGGGCCAATGAGCAGTTCTTC.